These 12 T cell receptor beta chains were sequenced from one sample in a study of cytomegalovirus exposure and HLA in healthy donors. Measured with immunoSEQ multiplex PCR; TCRdb has only the in-frame clones, and not every one. Altogether fewer than 200,000 clones are present, just under 90% being singletons, with the ten largest covering around a tenth. Sequenced: PBMCs. Every receptor here comes from a young woman in good health and CMV-seropositive.

This clone was detected only once. The chain carries TRBV9 and TRBJ2-7; a possible D gene is TRBD2 (5 bases). V lost 0 bases and J lost 1, with 11 bases in between. CDR1 and CDR2 from the germline V gene are SGDLS and YYNGEE. The CDR3 runs to 15 residues. CDR3 amino acids: CASSVGPGFSYEQYF. CDR3 nucleotides: TGTGCCAGCAGCGTAGGACCGGGGTTTTCCTACGAGCAGTACTTC.

V is TRBV7-6 and J is TRBJ2-7; D not certain. V was shortened by 1 base and J by 6 bases, with 10 bases between the two germline ends. CDR3 length equals 13 residues. The germline gives CDR1 SGHVS, CDR2 FNYEAQ. Here the CDR3 DNA reads TGTGCCAGCAGCTTAGTTGGAGAAGGCGAGCAGTACTTC. The encoded protein is CASSLVGEGEQYF.

The chain carries TRBV19 and TRBJ1-4; no clear D gene. The CDR3 loop spans 16 amino acids. Germline V gives CDR1 LNHDA, CDR2 SQIVND (reference sequence). With 1 base removed from V and 1 base from J, the gap between germline ends came to 10 bases. The chain's CDR3 is CASSIGPWQTNEKLFF. The CDR3 DNA is TGTGCCAGTAGTATAGGGCCATGGCAAACTAATGAAAAACTGTTTTTT.

V gene TRBV30 combines with J gene TRBJ2-1; D unclear. CDR1 and CDR2 from the germline V gene are GTSNPN and SVGIG (reference sequence). V lost 1 base, J lost 9 bases, and 10 bases lay in between. The CDR3 spans 12 residues. The CDR3: CAWSGEVGEQFF. The CDR3 nucleotides read TGTGCCTGGAGTGGCGAAGTCGGTGAGCAGTTCTTC.

The V call is TRBV5-1, the J call TRBJ2-1, with D perhaps TRBD2 (5 bases). CDR3 length equals 16 residues. The germline V gene has CDR1 SGHRS and CDR2 YFSETQ. V lost 2 bases to trimming and J lost 7 bases, with 19 bases between them. The CDR3 sequence is CASSLAATSLGNEQFF. The CDR3, as DNA: TGCGCCAGCAGCTTAGCTGCTACCTCACTAGGGAATGAGCAGTTCTTC.

The chain links TRBV7-2 to TRBJ2-7; D uncertain. Trimming took 1 base from V and 0 from J, leaving 7 bases between them. Per the germline V gene, CDR1 is SGHTA and CDR2 is FQGNSA. This CDR3 has 14 amino acids. This chain's CDR3 is CASSLGRSSYEQYF. The DNA for the CDR3 is TGTGCCAGCAGCTTAGGAAGGAGCTCCTACGAGCAGTACTTC.

The chain is built from TRBV25-1 and TRBJ1-1, with 11 bases that match TRBD1. Germline-derived CDR1 and CDR2 are MGHDK and SYGVNS. Unmatched junction bases numbered 3, after V lost 9 bases and J lost 0 bases. The CDR3 consists of 14 residues. The CDR3 DNA reads TGTGCCAGTGGACAGGGGGCCATGAACACTGAAGCTTTCTTT. This sequence encodes CASGQGAMNTEAFF.

The rearrangement links TRBV5-8 to TRBJ1-2, with D unresolved. In germline, CDR1 is SGHTS, CDR2 YDEGEE. This CDR3 is 14 amino acids long. V was trimmed by 0 bases and J by 1 base, leaving 7 bases between them. CDR3 residues: CASSLGGDNYGYTF. CDR3 nucleotide sequence: TGTGCCAGCAGCTTGGGGGGAGATAACTATGGCTACACCTTC.

This sequence joins TRBV5-6 and TRBJ2-7; no definite D call. Trimming left V 0 bases short and J 3 bases short, with 10 bases between. The germline V gene encodes CDR1 SGHDT and CDR2 YYEEEE. The CDR3 has 14 amino acids. In DNA, the CDR3 is TGTGCCAGCAGCTTGGTTGCGTCCAACTACGAGCAGTACTTC. This encodes CASSLVASNYEQYF.

The rearrangement joins TRBV11-2 to TRBJ1-2, with D hard to call. This CDR3 region has 11 residues. Looked up from germline, CDR1 is SGHAT and CDR2 is FQNNGV. The ends were cut back, 2 bases at V and 7 bases at J, with 5 bases in the middle. The DNA for the CDR3 is TGTGCCAGCAGCTTATTATCTGGCTACACCTTC. Encoded protein: CASSLLSGYTF.

The V call is TRBV5-8, the J call TRBJ1-2; D might be TRBD1 (6 bases). Trimming pared 4 bases from V and 8 bases from J, leaving 18 bases between. Germline CDR1 is SGHTS and CDR2 is YDEGEE. CDR3 size: 14 residues. The CDR3: CASSPKTGLEGYTF. CDR3 in DNA: TGTGCCAGCAGCCCGAAAACAGGGTTGGAGGGCTACACCTTC.

The chain employs TRBV7-9 and TRBJ1-2; 11 bases are shared with TRBD1. Germline-derived CDR1 and CDR2 are SEHNR and FQNEAQ (reference sequence). The CDR3 has 18 residues. V lost 3 bases and J lost 5; bases outside the gene matches: 14. The CDR3, as DNA: TGTGCCAGCAGCTTGGAAAGGACAGGGGGCTCCTCTAGGTATGGCTACACCTTC. Its protein product is CASSLERTGGSSRYGYTF.